Shown below are 32 T cell receptor beta chains from a single sample sequenced in a study of blood T cell repertoires in COVID-19. Generated by immunoSEQ multiplex PCR, the TCRdb table keeps only in-frame clones and is missing some. The repertoire has roughly 180,000 clones, 75% to 80% of them found once; the top ten carry roughly 8.8%. Material: peripheral blood. The receptors stem from a woman between 45 and 60 years old with active or convalescent COVID-19.

The chain links TRBV24-1 to TRBJ1-2, with D possibly matching TRBD1 (5 bases). From germline, CDR1 is KGHDR and CDR2 SFDVKD. V was clipped by 5 bases and J by 8 bases, with 14 bases between them. This CDR3 has 13 amino acids. CDR3 amino acids: CATSARPKGGYTF. Written as DNA, the CDR3 is TGTGCCACCAGTGCAAGACCCAAGGGGGGCTACACCTTC.

The chain is built from TRBV30 and TRBJ2-2; maybe TRBD2 (7 bases). Germline assignment: CDR1 GTSNPN and CDR2 SVGIG (reference sequence). This CDR3 spans 14 amino acids. Trimming removed 5 bases from V and 5 bases from J, with 15 bases in between. The CDR3 spells CAWWGGARTGELFF. DNA of the CDR3: TGTGCCTGGTGGGGGGGGGCGCGGACCGGGGAGCTGTTTTTT.

This clone was recorded once. The chain joins TRBV6-5 to TRBJ1-4, with D perhaps TRBD1 (6 bases). The CDR3 loop spans 13 amino acids. V lost 6 bases and J 7 bases, leaving 12 bases between the germline ends. Germline V gene sequence: CDR1 MNHEY, CDR2 SVGAGI. CDR3 in amino acids: CASSTGRGEKLFF. The CDR3 DNA follows: TGTGCCAGCAGCACAGGGAGGGGTGAAAAACTGTTTTTT.

The chain uses TRBV7-2 and TRBJ1-2, with 10 bases identical to TRBD1. The germline V gene encodes CDR1 SGHTA and CDR2 FQGNSA. The CDR3 is 14 amino acids. With V trimmed by 4 bases and J by 5 bases, 4 bases remained unmatched. The chain's CDR3 is CASSYWTGGYGYTF. CDR3 bases: TGTGCCAGCAGCTATTGGACAGGGGGTTATGGCTACACCTTC.

The chain recombines TRBV7-8 with TRBJ2-7; a weak D match, TRBD2 (6 bases). V was trimmed by 5 bases and J by 4 bases, leaving 12 bases between them. This CDR3 contains 13 residues. Germline CDR1 reads SGHVS; CDR2 reads FQNEAQ. The CDR3 DNA sequence: TGTGCCAGCAGCCGCCCGGGAGTTTACGAGCAGTACTTC. It is translated as CASSRPGVYEQYF. Full variable domain (outside the CDR3, taken from reference TRBV7-8 and TRBJ2-7): GAGVSQSPRYKVAKRGQDVALRCDPISGHVSLFWYQQALGQGPEFLTYFQNEAQLDKSGLPSDRFFAERPEGSVSTLKIQRTQQEDSAVYLCASSRPGVYEQYFGPGTRLTVT.

This clone was detected once. This chain joins TRBV7-9 and TRBJ1-5, with D tentatively TRBD1 (6 bases). The germline V and J ends were trimmed by 4 bases and 4 bases, with 11 bases remaining between them. Germline-derived CDR1 and CDR2 are SEHNR and FQNEAQ (reference sequence). This CDR3 comprises 14 residues. Here the CDR3 DNA reads TGTGCCAGCAGCTCGGACAGAACTAATCAGCCCCAGCATTTT. Translated, it gives CASSSDRTNQPQHF.

This rearrangement joins TRBV9 to TRBJ1-1, with 9 nucleotides matching TRBD1. V lost 3 bases to trimming and J lost 9 bases; unmatched junction nucleotides: 3. The CDR3 runs 12 residues. Per germline, CDR1 SGDLS and CDR2 YYNGEE. CDR3 region: CASSGTGGQAFF. CDR3 nucleotide sequence: TGTGCCAGCAGCGGTACAGGGGGCCAAGCTTTCTTT.

This clone was counted a few times. The rearrangement links TRBV23-1 to TRBJ1-1; D is ambiguous. TRBV23-1 is designated an ORF whose function remains uncertain. The CDR3 is 19 residues long. Trimming removed 3 bases from V and 0 bases from J, with 23 bases in between. DNA of the CDR3: TGCGCCAGCAGTCACCTCCCGGGAACCCATCTTCTTATGAACACTGAAGCTTTCTTT. This encodes CASSHLPGTHLLMNTEAFF.

The chain employs TRBV7-2 and TRBJ1-5; D gene unclear. The CDR3 is 16 amino acids. Looked up from germline, CDR1 is SGHTA and CDR2 is FQGNSA. The V end lost 2 bases, the J end lost 6 bases, and 17 bases lay between the germline ends. CDR3 DNA: TGTGCCAGCAGCTTAAGTGGCACGCTGGCGGTTCAGCCCCAGCATTTT. Amino acid sequence: CASSLSGTLAVQPQHF.

This chain links TRBV30 with TRBJ1-1; 7 bases agree with TRBD1. This CDR3 contains 13 residues. Germline trimming cut 0 bases from V and 6 bases from J; bases unmatched to any gene: 4. Per the germline V gene, CDR1 is GTSNPN and CDR2 is SVGIG (reference sequence). As DNA, the CDR3 is TGTGCCTGGAGTGTACGGGACAGAGCTGAAGCTTTCTTT. Amino acids: CAWSVRDRAEAFF.

This rearrangement joins TRBV10-3 to TRBJ2-2; D gene ambiguous. Germline V gene lookup returns CDR1 ENHRY and CDR2 SYGVKD. The CDR3 has 19 amino acids. Deletions cut 0 bases from V and 1 base from J, with 18 bases between. The CDR3 is CAISESLLEATGNTGELFF. The CDR3 DNA sequence: TGTGCCATCAGTGAGTCCTTACTTGAGGCGACGGGGAACACCGGGGAGCTGTTTTTT.

The J gene is TRBJ2-1, the V gene TRBV9, with 8 bases fitting TRBD1. The CDR3 extends over 15 amino acids. Germline assignment: CDR1 SGDLS and CDR2 YYNGEE. V trimming: 4 bases; J trimming: 5 bases; junction bases outside the gene matches: 8. CDR3 sequence: CASSLGTGFDNEQFF. In DNA, the CDR3 is TGTGCCAGCAGCCTTGGGACAGGATTTGACAATGAGCAGTTCTTC.

The V call is TRBV28, the J call TRBJ2-4; TRBD2 matches 14 bases. The CDR3 extends over 19 amino acids. Germline CDR1 MDHEN, CDR2 SYDVKM. After removal of 4 bases from V and 9 bases from J, the junction contained 17 bases not matched to a gene. This CDR3 reads CASSSNVATSGRAYGIQYF. CDR3 DNA: TGTGCCAGCAGTTCTAACGTAGCGACTAGCGGGAGGGCCTATGGCATTCAGTACTTC.

The J gene is TRBJ2-2, the V gene TRBV7-9; D is unclear. The CDR3 length is 18 residues. Germline lookup yields CDR1 SEHNR and CDR2 FQNEAQ (reference sequence). Trimming cost V 5 bases and J 3 bases, with 22 bases left between them. DNA for the CDR3: TGTGCCAGCAGCCCCAGTTGGCTCTCCATACGTGACACCGGGGAGCTGTTTTTT. Translating gives CASSPSWLSIRDTGELFF.

This clone has more than one count but fewer than ten. This CDR3 reads CASSRTGGSSTEAFF. The DNA for the CDR3 is TGTGCCAGCAGCCGGACAGGGGGCTCCAGCACTGAAGCTTTCTTT. This rearrangement joins TRBV3-1 (or the pseudogene TRBV3-2) to TRBJ1-1; 11 nucleotides line up with TRBD1. Germline values: CDR1 LGHDT, CDR2 YNNKEL (reference sequence). Germline trimming cut 4 bases from V and 4 bases from J; bases unmatched to any gene: 5. CDR3 length: 15 residues.

The V and J genes are TRBV28 and TRBJ2-2; 9 bases are a match to TRBD1. After removal of 5 bases from V and 5 bases from J, the junction contained 12 bases not matched to a gene. Germline V gives CDR1 MDHEN, CDR2 SYDVKM. The CDR3 consists of 17 residues. DNA for the CDR3: TGTGCCAGCAGTATCTCCGGGACAGGGTATTTTACCGGGGAGCTGTTTTTT. It translates to CASSISGTGYFTGELFF.

The V gene is TRBV27, the J gene TRBJ2-7; weak D call: TRBD2 (5 bases). The V end was cut by 3 bases, the J end by 0 bases, with 15 bases between. The CDR3 spans 16 residues. From germline, CDR1 is MNHEY and CDR2 SMNVEV (reference sequence). The CDR3 is CASSFVDAGYSYEQYF. In DNA, the CDR3 is TGTGCCAGCAGTTTCGTTGATGCGGGTTACTCCTACGAGCAGTACTTC.

The chain links TRBV6-6 to TRBJ1-5, with D tentatively TRBD1 (5 bases). CDR3 size: 16 residues. Germline CDR1 is MNHNY and CDR2 is SVGAGI (reference sequence). Trimming pared 6 bases from V and 3 bases from J, leaving 18 bases between. CDR3 amino acids: CASSPPGGAINQPQHF. The CDR3 DNA reads TGTGCCAGCAGCCCCCCCGGCGGGGCTATCAATCAGCCCCAGCATTTT.

Comment on this clone: In the same sample, other DNA sequences code for this CDR3. CDR3 amino acids: CASSLRDSLYEQYF. DNA of the CDR3: TGCGCCAGCAGCTTGAGGGACAGCCTCTACGAGCAGTACTTC. J is TRBJ2-7 and V is TRBV5-1; TRBD1 agrees at 7 bases. Germline trimming cut 1 base from V and 3 bases from J; bases unmatched to any gene: 4. Looked up from germline, CDR1 is SGHRS and CDR2 is YFSETQ. This CDR3 region has 14 residues.

The V and J genes are TRBV6-1 and TRBJ2-1; 11 positions agree with TRBD2. This CDR3 has 19 amino acids. Germline V gene sequence: CDR1 MNHNS, CDR2 SASEGT. V was pared by 2 bases and J by 0 bases, with 9 bases of the junction left unmatched. Here the CDR3 reads CASSERGLAGGNSYNEQFF. The CDR3 nucleotides read TGTGCCAGCAGTGAAAGGGGGCTAGCGGGGGGAAACTCCTACAATGAGCAGTTCTTC.

The genes are TRBV27 and TRBJ2-1; TRBD1 matches 8 bases. Trimming removed 4 bases from V and 6 bases from J; junction bases left unmatched: 5. Per germline, CDR1 MNHEY and CDR2 SMNVEV (reference sequence). The CDR3 length is 14 residues. The CDR3 sequence is CASSSPGQANEQFF. CDR3 nucleotides: TGTGCCAGCAGTTCACCGGGACAGGCCAATGAGCAGTTCTTC.

The chain recombines TRBV7-9 with TRBJ1-2; TRBD1 might be the D (5 bases). The CDR3 is 14 amino acids. CDR1 and CDR2 (germline): SEHNR, FQNEAQ (reference sequence). Deletions cut 5 bases from V and 4 bases from J, with 14 bases between. CDR3 sequence (DNA): TGTGCCAGCAGCCTGGGGGGGTTCGGCTATGGCTACACCTTC. This gives the protein CASSLGGFGYGYTF.

The chain uses TRBV9 and TRBJ1-2, with 8 bases matching TRBD1. Trimming removed 6 bases from V and 8 bases from J; junction bases left unmatched: 15. Germline CDR1 and CDR2: SGDLS and YYNGEE. The length of the CDR3 is 15 residues. The CDR3 nucleotides are TGTGCCAGCACCGGGACAGGTCGGAGTGATGGCGGCTACACCTTC. Protein sequence: CASTGTGRSDGGYTF. Based on the CDR3 plus reference TRBV9 and TRBJ1-2, the full variable domain is DSGVTQTPKHLITATGQRVTLRCSPRSGDLSVYWYQQSLDQGLQFLIQYYNGEERAKGNILERFSAQQFPDLHSELNLSSLELGDSALYFCASTGTGRSDGGYTFGSGTRLTVV.

In DNA form, the CDR3 reads TGTGCCACGGGACTAGCGCTCGGGGAGCTGTTTTTT. Translated: CATGLALGELFF. The chain employs TRBV5-4 and TRBJ2-2; 10 bases match TRBD2. V shed 9 bases, J shed 7 bases, and the junction held 3 bases outside the gene matches. The CDR3 consists of 12 residues. CDR1 is SGHNT and CDR2 is YYREEE in the germline V gene (reference sequence).

This chain connects TRBV6-5 to TRBJ2-5; 10 bases line up with TRBD2. V was clipped by 6 bases and J by 5 bases; unmatched bases: 9. Germline CDR1 and CDR2: MNHEY and SVGAGI. The CDR3 has 15 residues. The CDR3 bases are TGTGCCAGCAGCCCCTCAGCGGGGGGGCTGGAGACCCAGTACTTC. It is translated as CASSPSAGGLETQYF.

The chain has TRBV19 and TRBJ1-4; 7 bases fit TRBD1. After removal of 1 base from V and 11 bases from J, the junction contained 10 bases not matched to a gene. From germline, CDR1 is LNHDA and CDR2 SQIVND (reference sequence). The CDR3 contains 15 residues. The CDR3 sequence is CASSIGGQPPGKLFF. In DNA form, the CDR3 reads TGTGCCAGTAGTATAGGGGGACAGCCGCCGGGGAAACTGTTTTTT.

The chain has TRBV28 and TRBJ2-7; 7 bases align to TRBD2. This CDR3 spans 14 amino acids. Germline V gene data show CDR1 as MDHEN and CDR2 as SYDVKM. V was clipped by 2 bases and J by 6 bases; unmatched bases: 7. The CDR3 reads CASSLGLAVVEQYF. In nucleotides, the CDR3 is TGTGCCAGCAGTTTAGGGCTAGCGGTAGTCGAGCAGTACTTC.

There are a few counts of this clone. The rearrangement uses TRBV6-5 and TRBJ2-4; no clear D gene. CDR3 length: 15 amino acids. V gave up 0 bases and J gave up 8 bases, with 14 bases separating them. Looked up from germline, CDR1 is MNHEY and CDR2 is SVGAGI. The CDR3: CASSYSYSRMDIQYF. The CDR3 DNA is TGTGCCAGCAGTTACTCGTACAGCAGGATGGACATTCAGTACTTC.

The genes are TRBV3-1 (or the pseudogene TRBV3-2) and TRBJ2-5; D is undetermined. The CDR3 covers 14 residues. V was cut by 3 bases and J by 5 bases, with 13 bases left in between. Germline assignment: CDR1 LGHDT and CDR2 YNNKEL (reference sequence). CDR3 protein: CASSQTRLPETQYF. In DNA, the CDR3 is TGTGCCAGCAGCCAGACGAGGCTTCCTGAGACCCAGTACTTC.

This clone was recorded a few times. The genes are TRBV19 and TRBJ1-2; 7 bases map to TRBD1. Germline V gene data show CDR1 as LNHDA and CDR2 as SQIVND (reference sequence). The CDR3 sequence is 15 residues long. Trimming removed 5 bases from V and 4 bases from J; junction bases left unmatched: 10. The CDR3 reads CASSPRQGQLYGYTF. DNA of the CDR3: TGTGCCAGTAGTCCGCGACAGGGTCAGCTCTATGGCTACACCTTC.

V gene TRBV9 combines with J gene TRBJ1-1; D remains unclear. The CDR3 runs 15 residues. V lost 0 bases, J lost 0 bases, and 9 bases lay in between. Germline V gives CDR1 SGDLS, CDR2 YYNGEE. CDR3 nucleotide sequence: TGTGCCAGCAGCGTAGGACCGAGGGTGAACACTGAAGCTTTCTTT. It yields the protein CASSVGPRVNTEAFF.

The CDR3 DNA sequence: TGTGCCAGCAGTGAATTTGGCAGCGACTACGAGCAGTACTTC. Translating gives CASSEFGSDYEQYF. V and J are TRBV25-1 and TRBJ2-7; D is ambiguous. Trimming removed 1 base from V and 3 bases from J, with 10 bases in between. This CDR3 has 14 residues. Germline values: CDR1 MGHDK, CDR2 SYGVNS.